Reported below is one TCR beta chain. The data stem from a study of blood T cells in healthy people across ages. Alongside a J-beta primer mix, a sample-barcoded 5' primer served in a second PCR lasting about 6 to 11 cycles. MiXCR, applied by TCRdb to the 5' RACE reads, yields one record per CDR3 protein. The data hold approximately 850,000 distinct CDR3 sequences, with about three fifths observed a single time. Trimming removed 7 bases at V and 2 bases at J, with 13 bases between. Germline values: CDR1 SQVTM, CDR2 ANQGSEA. This CDR3 has 13 residues. Material: blood. The chain uses TRBV29-1 and TRBJ2-3, with a tentative D call TRBD1 (6 bases). This clonotype was sampled from a man aged 30-40 years in good health. Written as DNA, the CDR3 is TGCAGCGCCCAAAGGGGGAACACAGATACGCAGTATTTT. Its protein product is CSAQRGNTDTQYF.